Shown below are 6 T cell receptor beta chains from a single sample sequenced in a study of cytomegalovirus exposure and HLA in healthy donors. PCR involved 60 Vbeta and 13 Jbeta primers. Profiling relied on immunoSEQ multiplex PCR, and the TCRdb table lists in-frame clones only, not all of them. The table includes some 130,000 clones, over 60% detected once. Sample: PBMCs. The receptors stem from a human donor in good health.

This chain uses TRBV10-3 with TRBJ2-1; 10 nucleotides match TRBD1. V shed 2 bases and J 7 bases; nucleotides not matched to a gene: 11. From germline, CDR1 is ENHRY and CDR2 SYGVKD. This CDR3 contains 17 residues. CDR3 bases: TGTGCCATCAGTGAGAATGTGCCGGGACAGGGGCGTAATGAGCAGTTCTTC. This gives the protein CAISENVPGQGRNEQFF.

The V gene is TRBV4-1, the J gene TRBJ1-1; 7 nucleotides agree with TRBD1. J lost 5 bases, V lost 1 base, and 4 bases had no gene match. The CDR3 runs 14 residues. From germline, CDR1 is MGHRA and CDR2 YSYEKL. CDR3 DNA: TGCGCCAGCAGCCAAGGACAGGGTGAGACTGAAGCTTTCTTT. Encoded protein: CASSQGQGETEAFF.

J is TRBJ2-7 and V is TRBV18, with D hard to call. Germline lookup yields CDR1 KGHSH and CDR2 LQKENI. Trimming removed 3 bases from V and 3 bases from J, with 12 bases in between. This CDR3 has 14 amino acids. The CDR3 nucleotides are TGTGCCAGCTCACCGAAGACTGGTAACTACGAGCAGTACTTC. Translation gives CASSPKTGNYEQYF.

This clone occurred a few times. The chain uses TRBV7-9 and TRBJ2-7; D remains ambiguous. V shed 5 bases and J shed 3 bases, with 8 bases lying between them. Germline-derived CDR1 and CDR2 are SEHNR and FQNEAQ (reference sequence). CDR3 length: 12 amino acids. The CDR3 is CASSEVSYEQYF. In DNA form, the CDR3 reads TGTGCCAGCAGCGAAGTCAGCTACGAGCAGTACTTC.

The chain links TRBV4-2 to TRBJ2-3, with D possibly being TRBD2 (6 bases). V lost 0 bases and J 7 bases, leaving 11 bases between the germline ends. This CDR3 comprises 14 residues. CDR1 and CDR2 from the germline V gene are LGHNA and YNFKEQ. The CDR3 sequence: CASSQEQGDYTQYF. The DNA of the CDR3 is TGTGCCAGCAGCCAAGAACAAGGGGACTATACGCAGTATTTT.

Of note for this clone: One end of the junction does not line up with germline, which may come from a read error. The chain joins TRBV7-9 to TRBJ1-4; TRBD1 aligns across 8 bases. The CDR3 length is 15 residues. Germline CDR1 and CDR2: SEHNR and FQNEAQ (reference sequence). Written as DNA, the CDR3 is TGTTCCAGCAGCTCCGATGGACAGGGAGGGGAAAAACTGTTTTTT. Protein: CSSSSDGQGGEKLFF.